The rows below give T cell receptor beta chains drawn from one sample of a study of blood T cell repertoires in COVID-19. Libraries were prepared by immunoSEQ multiplex PCR; TCRdb keeps only in-frame clonotypes and omits some of them. The sample has about 89,000 clones, 75% to 90% seen once. The sequenced sample was peripheral blood. The receptors originated from a man older than 75 with active or convalescent COVID-19. CDR3s include the opening cysteine and the closing phenylalanine or tryptophan. Each record gives: CDR3 DNA, CDR3 protein, J gene, V gene, clone size, D gene. The D gene is left open where the match is weak. A row's size may be missing; if present it is once, few, many or a size class.

cdr3_nt: TGTGCCAGCAGTTATATCCTGGGCGGGAGGGCCCCCTCCTACAATGAGCAGTTCTTC
cdr3_aa: CASSYILGGRAPSYNEQFF
j_call: TRBJ2-1
v_call: TRBV6-2/TRBV6-3
clone_size: few
d_call: TRBD2

cdr3_nt: TGTGCCAGCAGCTTAGCGAGGATAGGCGGGAGAACCAAAAACATTCAGTACTTC
cdr3_aa: CASSLARIGGRTKNIQYF
j_call: TRBJ2-4
v_call: TRBV7-8
clone_size: .
d_call: TRBD2

cdr3_nt: TGCGCCAGCAGCCAAGAAACAGGGCTCGGCTACACCTTC
cdr3_aa: CASSQETGLGYTF
j_call: TRBJ1-2
v_call: TRBV4-3
clone_size: .
d_call: .

cdr3_nt: TGTGCCAGCAGCTTAGTAAGGACTAGCGGAAGCACAGATACGCAGTATTTT
cdr3_aa: CASSLVRTSGSTDTQYF
j_call: TRBJ2-3
v_call: TRBV11-2
clone_size: .
d_call: TRBD2

cdr3_nt: TGTGCCAGCAGCTCAGTGACAGCGAACACCGGGGAGCTGTTTTTT
cdr3_aa: CASSSVTANTGELFF
j_call: TRBJ2-2
v_call: TRBV7-2
clone_size: .
d_call: .

cdr3_nt: TGTGCCAGCAGCTTTGGGGCCTCGGCTGAAGCTTTCTTT
cdr3_aa: CASSFGASAEAFF
j_call: TRBJ1-1
v_call: TRBV13
clone_size: .
d_call: .

cdr3_nt: TGTGCCAGCAGCCAAGCCCTCCCCGGGACAGGGCAGCCCCAGCATTTT
cdr3_aa: CASSQALPGTGQPQHF
j_call: TRBJ1-5
v_call: TRBV3-1/TRBV3-2
clone_size: .
d_call: TRBD1

cdr3_nt: TGTGCCAGCAGCTTCGGGACTAGCGGTTCTACCGGGGAGCTGTTTTTT
cdr3_aa: CASSFGTSGSTGELFF
j_call: TRBJ2-2
v_call: TRBV7-9
clone_size: .
d_call: TRBD2

cdr3_nt: TGTGCCAGCAGCGTATCTAGCGGACCCTCCTACGAGCAGTACTTC
cdr3_aa: CASSVSSGPSYEQYF
j_call: TRBJ2-7
v_call: TRBV9
clone_size: .
d_call: TRBD2

cdr3_nt: TGTGCCAGCAGCACCAGGTTAAGGGGGCGGTCTGAAGCTTTCTTT
cdr3_aa: CASSTRLRGRSEAFF
j_call: TRBJ1-1
v_call: TRBV28
clone_size: once
d_call: TRBD1

cdr3_nt: TGTGCCAGCAGCGTAACAGGAGGGGTCACCGGGGAGCTGTTTTTT
cdr3_aa: CASSVTGGVTGELFF
j_call: TRBJ2-2
v_call: TRBV9
clone_size: .
d_call: .

cdr3_nt: TGTGCCAGCAGTTACCCAATGACAGGACCGAAGCTCACAGATACGCAGTATTTT
cdr3_aa: CASSYPMTGPKLTDTQYF
j_call: TRBJ2-3
v_call: TRBV6-2/TRBV6-3
clone_size: .
d_call: .

cdr3_nt: TGTGCCAGCAGCCCCCGCCAGGCAGGGGAGGGCGAGCAGTACTTC
cdr3_aa: CASSPRQAGEGEQYF
j_call: TRBJ2-7
v_call: TRBV9
clone_size: .
d_call: .

cdr3_nt: TGTGCCAGCAGCTTAGGGCCAAATTCACCCCTCCACTTT
cdr3_aa: CASSLGPNSPLHF
j_call: TRBJ1-6
v_call: TRBV11-2
clone_size: .
d_call: .

cdr3_nt: TGTGCCAGCAGTTCACAGAACACCGGGGAGCTGTTTTTT
cdr3_aa: CASSSQNTGELFF
j_call: TRBJ2-2
v_call: TRBV27
clone_size: .
d_call: .

cdr3_nt: TGTGCCAGCAGCTTAGTTAGGAGGGGAACTGAAGCTTTCTTT
cdr3_aa: CASSLVRRGTEAFF
j_call: TRBJ1-1
v_call: TRBV7-8
clone_size: once
d_call: .

cdr3_nt: TGTGCCGGCCAACGGGAGAGGGCCACTGAAGCTTTCTTT
cdr3_aa: CAGQRERATEAFF
j_call: TRBJ1-1
v_call: TRBV18
clone_size: few
d_call: .

cdr3_nt: TGTGCCATCACCGGAGCGGGGGGCGGGGTGAACACCGGGGAGCTGTTTTTT
cdr3_aa: CAITGAGGGVNTGELFF
j_call: TRBJ2-2
v_call: TRBV10-3
clone_size: .
d_call: TRBD2

cdr3_nt: TGTGCCAGCAGCTTATTACCGGGAAACTACAATGAGCAGTTCTTC
cdr3_aa: CASSLLPGNYNEQFF
j_call: TRBJ2-1
v_call: TRBV7-3
clone_size: .
d_call: .

cdr3_nt: TGTGCCAGCAGTGAACTGTCGTACGAGCAGTACTTC
cdr3_aa: CASSELSYEQYF
j_call: TRBJ2-7
v_call: TRBV2
clone_size: .
d_call: .

cdr3_nt: TGTGCCAGCAGCTCAGGCGCCGGAAATGAGCAGTTCTTC
cdr3_aa: CASSSGAGNEQFF
j_call: TRBJ2-1
v_call: TRBV7-3
clone_size: once
d_call: .

cdr3_nt: TGTGCCAGCAGCCGGGGCCCAAACACTGAAGCTTTCTTT
cdr3_aa: CASSRGPNTEAFF
j_call: TRBJ1-1
v_call: TRBV3-1/TRBV3-2
clone_size: .
d_call: .

cdr3_nt: TGTGCCTGGGGTGAGGGGGATCCCGCCAGTACGCAGTATTTT
cdr3_aa: CAWGEGDPASTQYF
j_call: TRBJ2-3
v_call: TRBV30
clone_size: .
d_call: .

cdr3_nt: TGTGCCAGCAGCGTAGGCACAGGGCCTGTTGAAGCTTTCTTT
cdr3_aa: CASSVGTGPVEAFF
j_call: TRBJ1-1
v_call: TRBV9
clone_size: .
d_call: .

cdr3_nt: TGCGCCAGCAGATTGGGAGGAACGGAGACCCAGTACTTC
cdr3_aa: CASRLGGTETQYF
j_call: TRBJ2-5
v_call: TRBV5-1
clone_size: few
d_call: .

cdr3_nt: TGCGCCAGCAGCCTTTATCACAGCTACAATGAGCAGTTCTTC
cdr3_aa: CASSLYHSYNEQFF
j_call: TRBJ2-1
v_call: TRBV4-1
clone_size: .
d_call: .

cdr3_nt: TGTGCCAGCAGGAAGGGGGCTCAAACCTACGAGCAGTACTTC
cdr3_aa: CASRKGAQTYEQYF
j_call: TRBJ2-7
v_call: TRBV2
clone_size: .
d_call: TRBD1

cdr3_nt: TGTGCCAGCAGTACCACTCTTTATCAGCCCCAGCATTTT
cdr3_aa: CASSTTLYQPQHF
j_call: TRBJ1-5
v_call: TRBV27
clone_size: .
d_call: .

cdr3_nt: TGTGCCAGCAGCTTAGTGGGTAGGGGCAACTATGGCTACACCTTC
cdr3_aa: CASSLVGRGNYGYTF
j_call: TRBJ1-2
v_call: TRBV7-2
clone_size: .
d_call: .

cdr3_nt: TGCGCCAGCAGGGCGGGTGGAGGGACTTACGAGCAGTACTTC
cdr3_aa: CASRAGGGTYEQYF
j_call: TRBJ2-7
v_call: TRBV10-2
clone_size: .
d_call: .

cdr3_nt: TGTGCCAGCAGCTTAACCGGGACTAGCTACTACAATGAGCAGTTCTTC
cdr3_aa: CASSLTGTSYYNEQFF
j_call: TRBJ2-1
v_call: TRBV7-3
clone_size: .
d_call: TRBD2

cdr3_nt: TGTGCCAGCAGTGATCGGCCGGAGACTGAAGCTTTCTTT
cdr3_aa: CASSDRPETEAFF
j_call: TRBJ1-1
v_call: TRBV6-1
clone_size: few
d_call: .

cdr3_nt: TGCAGCGTTGCCGGGACTAGAGGGGGCACAGATACGCAGTATTTT
cdr3_aa: CSVAGTRGGTDTQYF
j_call: TRBJ2-3
v_call: TRBV29-1
clone_size: .
d_call: TRBD2

cdr3_nt: TGTGCCAGTAGTTCCAGGGGGCGGGCAGATACGCAGTATTTT
cdr3_aa: CASSSRGRADTQYF
j_call: TRBJ2-3
v_call: TRBV19
clone_size: .
d_call: TRBD1

cdr3_nt: TGCAGTGCTAGTAGCAGGGATGGTGTGGGGGAGCTGTTTTTT
cdr3_aa: CSASSRDGVGELFF
j_call: TRBJ2-2
v_call: TRBV20-1
clone_size: .
d_call: .

cdr3_nt: TGTGCCAGCAGCCAAGGGGGGGCTAGCGGGAGTTATACAGATACGCAGTATTTT
cdr3_aa: CASSQGGASGSYTDTQYF
j_call: TRBJ2-3
v_call: TRBV3-1/TRBV3-2
clone_size: .
d_call: TRBD2

cdr3_nt: TGTGCCAGCAGTTACGTCCGGGAGACCCAGTACTTC
cdr3_aa: CASSYVRETQYF
j_call: TRBJ2-5
v_call: TRBV6-6
clone_size: .
d_call: .

cdr3_nt: TGTGCCAGCAGTTTACCTGGGGGAGGATCCGGGGAGCTGTTTTTT
cdr3_aa: CASSLPGGGSGELFF
j_call: TRBJ2-2
v_call: TRBV28
clone_size: .
d_call: .

cdr3_nt: TGCGCCAGCAGCCACAGGGGTGGAAACACCATATATTTT
cdr3_aa: CASSHRGGNTIYF
j_call: TRBJ1-3
v_call: TRBV4-1
clone_size: .
d_call: .

cdr3_nt: TGTGCCAGCGCTGCGTGGCAGGAGGGGACAGATACGCAGTATTTT
cdr3_aa: CASAAWQEGTDTQYF
j_call: TRBJ2-3
v_call: TRBV27
clone_size: .
d_call: .

cdr3_nt: TGCGCCAGCTCAACCGGGAGCACAAATGACTATGGCTACACCTTC
cdr3_aa: CASSTGSTNDYGYTF
j_call: TRBJ1-2
v_call: TRBV5-1
clone_size: .
d_call: .

cdr3_nt: TGTGCCAGCAGTTATGATCTGAGCTCCTATAATTCACCCCTCCACTTT
cdr3_aa: CASSYDLSSYNSPLHF
j_call: TRBJ1-6
v_call: TRBV5-4
clone_size: .
d_call: .

cdr3_nt: TGTGCCAGCACCTTCGGGGGGGCGCGGGAGACCCAGTACTTC
cdr3_aa: CASTFGGARETQYF
j_call: TRBJ2-5
v_call: TRBV3-1/TRBV3-2
clone_size: .
d_call: TRBD2

cdr3_nt: TGTGCCAGTAGACTACCGGGACTAGCGGGGCAAGAGTTCTTC
cdr3_aa: CASRLPGLAGQEFF
j_call: TRBJ2-1
v_call: TRBV19
clone_size: .
d_call: TRBD2

cdr3_nt: TGTGCCAGCAGTGAGAGCACCATATATTTT
cdr3_aa: CASSESTIYF
j_call: TRBJ1-3
v_call: TRBV2
clone_size: .
d_call: .

cdr3_nt: TGTGCCAGCAGCCAAGACGGGGGAAAGAATTCACCCCTCCACTTT
cdr3_aa: CASSQDGGKNSPLHF
j_call: TRBJ1-6
v_call: TRBV3-1/TRBV3-2
clone_size: .
d_call: .

cdr3_nt: TGTGCCAGCAGTGACCGGGACATGCCCTATGGCTACACCTTC
cdr3_aa: CASSDRDMPYGYTF
j_call: TRBJ1-2
v_call: TRBV6-1
clone_size: .
d_call: .

cdr3_nt: TGTGCCAGCGCCCGGACAGGACTGAACACTGAAGCTTTCTTT
cdr3_aa: CASARTGLNTEAFF
j_call: TRBJ1-1
v_call: TRBV7-9
clone_size: .
d_call: TRBD1

cdr3_nt: TGCGCCAGCACCCAGACTAGCGAGCAGTACTTC
cdr3_aa: CASTQTSEQYF
j_call: TRBJ2-7
v_call: TRBV10-2
clone_size: .
d_call: .

cdr3_nt: TGTGCCAGCAGCTTAGTAGCGGGAGCAAACAATGAGCAGTTCTTC
cdr3_aa: CASSLVAGANNEQFF
j_call: TRBJ2-1
v_call: TRBV7-9
clone_size: few
d_call: TRBD2

cdr3_nt: TGTGCCAGCAGTGAACTCAGCGGTAGCACAGATACGCAGTATTTT
cdr3_aa: CASSELSGSTDTQYF
j_call: TRBJ2-3
v_call: TRBV6-1
clone_size: .
d_call: .

cdr3_nt: TGCGCCAGCAGCTTGGCTTCTGCGGGAAACACCATATATTTT
cdr3_aa: CASSLASAGNTIYF
j_call: TRBJ1-3
v_call: TRBV5-1
clone_size: .
d_call: .

cdr3_nt: TGTGCCAGCAGTTACTCCCCAGGTAACTCCTACGAGCAGTACTTC
cdr3_aa: CASSYSPGNSYEQYF
j_call: TRBJ2-7
v_call: TRBV6-2/TRBV6-3
clone_size: few
d_call: .

cdr3_nt: TGCGCCAGCAGCCAAACTACCGCCAATGAAAAACTGTTTTTT
cdr3_aa: CASSQTTANEKLFF
j_call: TRBJ1-4
v_call: TRBV4-3
clone_size: .
d_call: .

cdr3_nt: TGTGCCAGTAGTATGGGACAGAAAGAGACCCAGTACTTC
cdr3_aa: CASSMGQKETQYF
j_call: TRBJ2-5
v_call: TRBV19
clone_size: .
d_call: TRBD1

cdr3_nt: TGTGCCAGCTCACCATCGACAGGGTCCTACGAGCAGTACTTC
cdr3_aa: CASSPSTGSYEQYF
j_call: TRBJ2-7
v_call: TRBV18
clone_size: .
d_call: TRBD1

cdr3_nt: TGTGCCAGCAGTTTAGATTCTGCGGGGGCAGGAAATGGCTACACCTTC
cdr3_aa: CASSLDSAGAGNGYTF
j_call: TRBJ1-2
v_call: TRBV28
clone_size: few
d_call: .